The 21 T cell receptor beta chains below come from one sample, sequenced in a study of blood T cell repertoires in COVID-19. Sequencing used immunoSEQ multiplex PCR; TCRdb keeps in-frame clones, though not all of them. The table lists over 250,000 clones, about four fifths of them singletons. Sequences were obtained from peripheral blood. The receptors stem from a woman aged 50 to 60 who had recovered from COVID-19.

The chain has TRBV24-1 and TRBJ2-1; maybe TRBD1 (6 bases). Between the trimmed V and J ends, which lost 0 bases and 13 bases, there was a span of 12 bases. From germline, CDR1 is KGHDR and CDR2 SFDVKD. The CDR3 is made up of 13 amino acids. In DNA form, the CDR3 reads TGTGCCACCAGTGATTTGCCGACAGGAAATCAGTTCTTC. Translating gives CATSDLPTGNQFF.

The CDR3 DNA sequence: TGTGCCAGCAGCTTAGTTACAGGGGGCTCTAACTATGGCTACACCTTC. Amino acids: CASSLVTGGSNYGYTF. This sequence joins TRBV7-2 and TRBJ1-2; TRBD1 matches at 9 bases. Germline trimming cut 1 base from V and 0 bases from J; bases unmatched to any gene: 3. Germline CDR1 SGHTA, CDR2 FQGNSA. The CDR3 totals 16 residues.

This clone was counted a few times. V is TRBV9 and J is TRBJ1-1; D may be TRBD1 (5 bases). CDR3 size: 15 residues. The V gene's germline CDR1 is SGDLS and CDR2 YYNGEE. V was clipped by 4 bases and J by 4 bases, with 17 bases between them. CDR3 in DNA: TGTGCCAGCAGCCCCTTCATGGGGCGGGGCACTGAAGCTTTCTTT. Protein product: CASSPFMGRGTEAFF.

The chain links TRBV5-1 to TRBJ2-5; D gene unclear. V lost 3 bases, J lost 4 bases, and 16 bases lay in between. This CDR3 has 15 amino acids. Germline V CDR1 and CDR2: SGHRS, YFSETQ. The CDR3 DNA is TGCGCCAGCAGCTCTTCGATGGTCCTGGCAGAGACCCAGTACTTC. This gives the protein CASSSSMVLAETQYF.

This clone has more than one count but fewer than ten. CDR3 region: CASSNTGLLEETQYF. CDR3 bases: TGTGCCAGCAGCAACACGGGACTCCTAGAAGAGACCCAGTACTTC. The rearrangement joins TRBV7-9 to TRBJ2-5; D perhaps matches TRBD2 (6 bases). This CDR3 has 15 residues. The germline CDR1 and CDR2 sequences are SEHNR and FQNEAQ (reference sequence). With 5 bases removed from V and 3 bases from J, the gap between germline ends came to 16 bases.

The chain carries TRBV5-5 and TRBJ1-2; D remains ambiguous. Germline V gene lookup returns CDR1 SGHKS and CDR2 YYEKEE (reference sequence). The CDR3 loop spans 14 amino acids. V lost 1 base, J lost 6 bases, and 13 bases lay in between. The CDR3 sequence: CASSLILGEDGYTF. CDR3 bases: TGTGCCAGCAGCTTGATATTGGGAGAGGATGGCTACACCTTC.

The CDR3 DNA sequence: TGTGCCAGCAGTTACTTGGCAGACTTTTGGGAGCAGTACTTC. It translates to CASSYLADFWEQYF. The genes are TRBV6-2 or TRBV6-3 and TRBJ2-7; D gene uncertain. V was trimmed by 1 base and J by 7 bases, leaving 14 bases between them. The CDR3 extends over 14 amino acids. Germline CDR1 and CDR2: MNHEY and SVGEGT.

The chain uses TRBV2 and TRBJ2-7; no definite D call. Germline CDR1 SNHLY, CDR2 FYNNEI. CDR3 length equals 11 residues. V was cut by 6 bases and J by 7 bases, with 10 bases left in between. Written as DNA, the CDR3 is TGTGCCAGCAGGACTTTTGGGGAGCAGTACTTC. As protein: CASRTFGEQYF.

V is TRBV27 and J is TRBJ1-1; weak D call: TRBD1 (6 bases). V dropped 4 bases and J dropped 5 bases, with 14 bases sitting between them. The CDR3 covers 14 residues. Germline loops: CDR1 MNHEY, CDR2 SMNVEV (reference sequence). CDR3 DNA: TGTGCCAGCAGTTCATTAACAGGGCAAACTGAAGCTTTCTTT. Its protein product is CASSSLTGQTEAFF.

This rearrangement joins TRBV6-5 to TRBJ1-3; 7 nucleotides line up with TRBD1. Per germline, CDR1 MNHEY and CDR2 SVGAGI. With V trimmed by 4 bases and J by 2 bases, 8 bases remained unmatched. The CDR3 is 16 amino acids. CDR3 bases: TGTGCCAGCAGTTCAACATCGACAGGGACTGGAAACACCATATATTTT. This sequence encodes CASSSTSTGTGNTIYF.

This chain joins TRBV6-6 and TRBJ1-5; D unresolved. The CDR3 is 15 amino acids. Deletions cut 6 bases from V and 3 bases from J, with 15 bases between. Germline V gene lookup returns CDR1 MNHNY and CDR2 SVGAGI (reference sequence). The CDR3 here is CASSPSGRVNQPQHF. The CDR3 DNA sequence: TGTGCCAGCAGCCCATCGGGGAGGGTCAATCAGCCCCAGCATTTT.

This clone was seen a few times. The V gene is TRBV7-8, the J gene TRBJ1-4; TRBD1 matches 8 bases. V lost 6 bases, J lost 8 bases, and 14 bases stayed unmatched. CDR3 size: 16 residues. The germline V gene encodes CDR1 SGHVS and CDR2 FQNEAQ. CDR3 residues: CASRARTGKRGEKLFF. The DNA for the CDR3 is TGTGCCAGCAGAGCCAGGACAGGGAAGCGGGGAGAAAAACTGTTTTTT.

V gene TRBV27 combines with J gene TRBJ1-1, with D unresolved. The CDR3 is 13 amino acids. The V and J ends lost 6 bases and 1 base respectively, with 9 bases between them. Germline V gives CDR1 MNHEY, CDR2 SMNVEV (reference sequence). The DNA of the CDR3 is TGTGCCAGCAGCCTCGAAGCGAACACTGAAGCTTTCTTT. Protein sequence: CASSLEANTEAFF.

The V call is TRBV7-2, the J call TRBJ1-1; D possibly corresponds to TRBD1 (6 bases). Trimming left V 3 bases short and J 0 bases short, with 8 bases between. The CDR3 totals 14 residues. Germline assignment: CDR1 SGHTA and CDR2 FQGNSA. The CDR3 protein is CASSLTGMNTEAFF. The CDR3 region has the DNA TGTGCCAGCAGCTTGACAGGTATGAACACTGAAGCTTTCTTT.

The CDR3 region is CASSLGGNTEAFF. The CDR3 DNA reads TGTGCCAGCAGTTTAGGCGGGAACACTGAAGCTTTCTTT. The rearrangement joins TRBV27 to TRBJ1-1; no reliable D call. V shed 2 bases and J shed 1 base, with 5 bases lying between them. CDR1 and CDR2 (germline): MNHEY, SMNVEV (reference sequence). This CDR3 contains 13 residues.

This chain connects TRBV7-8 to TRBJ1-1, with D maybe TRBD1 (5 bases). The V end was cut by 5 bases, the J end by 1 base, with 14 bases between. The CDR3 loop spans 15 amino acids. Germline CDR1 reads SGHVS; CDR2 reads FQNEAQ. The DNA for the CDR3 is TGTGCCAGCAGCAAAGTCAGGGATTCGAACACTGAAGCTTTCTTT. Translated, it gives CASSKVRDSNTEAFF.

This rearrangement joins TRBV19 to TRBJ2-3; 8 nucleotides line up with TRBD2. In germline, CDR1 is LNHDA, CDR2 SQIVND (reference sequence). The CDR3 consists of 16 residues. Trimming removed 3 bases from V and 0 bases from J; junction bases left unmatched: 5. Written as DNA, the CDR3 is TGTGCCAGTAGTATGACTAGCGTTCGTAGCACAGATACGCAGTATTTT. Its protein is CASSMTSVRSTDTQYF.

The chain employs TRBV9 and TRBJ2-3; 7 nucleotides line up with TRBD2. V lost 0 bases to trimming and J lost 0 bases; unmatched junction nucleotides: 19. CDR1 SGDLS and CDR2 YYNGEE come from the germline V gene. CDR3 size: 21 residues. CDR3 sequence: CASSVDGGGWMPSPSTDTQYF. As DNA, the CDR3 is TGTGCCAGCAGCGTAGATGGCGGGGGTTGGATGCCGAGTCCTAGCACAGATACGCAGTATTTT.

The V gene is TRBV9, the J gene TRBJ2-7, with TRBD1 matching 9 bases. The V and J ends lost 0 bases and 5 bases, in that order; junction bases with no gene match: 6. The CDR3 is made up of 15 amino acids. Per germline, CDR1 SGDLS and CDR2 YYNGEE. CDR3 nucleotides: TGTGCCAGCAGCGTAGCTGGGACAGGGCCCCACGAGCAGTACTTC. It is translated as CASSVAGTGPHEQYF.

This chain uses TRBV7-2 with TRBJ2-7; 7 bases are a match to TRBD1. V shed 2 bases, J shed 7 bases, and the junction held 8 bases outside the gene matches. There are 14 residues in the CDR3. The germline V gene encodes CDR1 SGHTA and CDR2 FQGNSA. DNA for the CDR3: TGTGCCAGCAGCTTATACAGGGGTCCCCGGGAGCAGTACTTC. Residues: CASSLYRGPREQYF.

This clone was recorded once. The V gene is TRBV7-9, the J gene TRBJ2-6; no firm D call. This CDR3 is 15 amino acids long. CDR1 and CDR2 from the germline V gene are SEHNR and FQNEAQ (reference sequence). V was clipped by 5 bases and J by 0 bases, with 8 bases between them. CDR3 in DNA: TGTGCCAGCAGCCTAGTGAGCTCTGGGGCCAACGTCCTGACTTTC. This sequence encodes CASSLVSSGANVLTF.